The next 5 T cell receptor beta chains were all read from a single sample in a study of T cells in Graves' hyperthyroidism and ophthalmopathy. Template material for amplifying TCR beta CDR3 regions consisted of RNA transcripts. Researchers ran a first-round RT-PCR on the TCR CDR3 using the HTBI primer set. TCRdb redid the calling of the multiplex PCR reads with MiXCR, one entry per CDR3 protein. The sample holds about 570,000 distinct CDR3 sequences, roughly 15% seen once. The sample consisted of blood. These receptors were collected from a woman in her thirties or forties with Graves' hyperthyroidism.

This clonotype occurred many times. The gene calls are TRBV5-1 and TRBJ2-7; 9 bases match TRBD1. The CDR3 is 14 amino acids. Germline values: CDR1 SGHRS, CDR2 YFSETQ. After removal of 3 bases from V and 6 bases from J, the junction contained 7 bases not matched to a gene. The CDR3 region has the DNA TGCGCCAGCAGCTACCCGGGACAGGGATCCGAGCAGTACTTC. This encodes CASSYPGQGSEQYF.

This chain joins TRBV27 and TRBJ1-1; a weak D match, TRBD1 (5 bases). The CDR3 contains 17 residues. CDR1 MNHEY and CDR2 SMNVEV come from the germline V gene (reference sequence). V was pared by 2 bases and J by 0 bases, with 16 bases between. CDR3 amino acids: CASSLNPVGVLNTEAFF. CDR3 sequence (DNA): TGTGCCAGCAGTTTAAATCCGGTGGGGGTTTTGAACACTGAAGCTTTCTTT.

V and J are TRBV29-1 and TRBJ2-2, with D perhaps matching TRBD1 or TRBD2 (6 bases each). CDR3 length: 13 residues. Trimming cost V 7 bases and J 1 base, with 10 bases left between them. The germline V gene encodes CDR1 SQVTM and CDR2 ANQGSEA. This CDR3 is CSGGGMNTGELFF. Written as DNA, the CDR3 is TGCAGCGGAGGGGGGATGAACACCGGGGAGCTGTTTTTT.

The sample holds many counts of this clonotype. V usage is TRBV6-1 and J usage is TRBJ2-1, with 10 bases identical to TRBD1. This CDR3 contains 16 residues. Per the germline V gene, CDR1 is MNHNS and CDR2 is SASEGT. V trimming: 5 bases; J trimming: 4 bases; junction bases outside the gene matches: 8. CDR3 loop: CASSSDRGPNYNEQFF. CDR3 coding DNA: TGTGCCAGCAGTTCCGACAGGGGGCCCAATTACAATGAGCAGTTCTTC.

This clonotype was counted at least ten times. The rearrangement uses TRBV18 and TRBJ2-4, with 8 nucleotides matching TRBD1. Germline CDR1 KGHSH, CDR2 LQKENI. CDR3 length equals 14 residues. V dropped 2 bases and J dropped 5; count of bases not matched to a gene: 2. CDR3 DNA: TGTGCCAGCTCACCAGGGACAGGAGAAAACATTCAGTACTTC. It translates to CASSPGTGENIQYF. Combining the CDR3 with reference TRBV18 and TRBJ2-4 gives the whole variable domain NAGVMQNPRHLVRRRGQEARLRCSPMKGHSHVYWYRQLPEEGLKFMVYLQKENIIDESGMPKERFSAEFPKEGPSILRIQQVVRGDSAAYFCASSPGTGENIQYFGAGTRLSVL.